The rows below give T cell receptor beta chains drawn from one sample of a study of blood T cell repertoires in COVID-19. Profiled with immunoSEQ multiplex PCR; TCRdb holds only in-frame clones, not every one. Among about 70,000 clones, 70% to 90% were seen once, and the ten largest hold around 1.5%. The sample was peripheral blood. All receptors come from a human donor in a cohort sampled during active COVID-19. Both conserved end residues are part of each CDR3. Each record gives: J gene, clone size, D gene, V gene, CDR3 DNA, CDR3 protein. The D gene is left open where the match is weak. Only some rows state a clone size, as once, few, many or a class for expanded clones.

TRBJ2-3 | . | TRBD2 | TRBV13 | TGTGCCAGCACCTCGGCGGGGGGGAGGGCCACAGATACGCAGTATTTT | CASTSAGGRATDTQYF
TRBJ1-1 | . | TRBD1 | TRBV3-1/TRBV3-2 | TGTGCCAGCAGCCAAGATCAAGGGGCAGGGGGGAACACTGAAGCTTTCTTT | CASSQDQGAGGNTEAFF
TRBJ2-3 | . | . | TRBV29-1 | TGCAGCGTTGAAGAACTAGTAATCGCAGATACGCAGTATTTT | CSVEELVIADTQYF
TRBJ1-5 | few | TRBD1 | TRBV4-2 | TGTGCCAGCAGCCTTACGACAGGGGACCCCAATCAGCCCCAGCATTTT | CASSLTTGDPNQPQHF
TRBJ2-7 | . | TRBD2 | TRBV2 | TGTGCCAGCAGGGAAATAGCGGGAGGGCCGGGAGAGCAGTACTTC | CASREIAGGPGEQYF
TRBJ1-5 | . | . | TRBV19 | TGTGCCAGTAGTATTCAGTATCAGCCCCAGCATTTT | CASSIQYQPQHF
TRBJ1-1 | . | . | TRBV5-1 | TGCGCCAGCAGCTTGGAAGTGGGGGGGGCCGGAGCTTTCTTT | CASSLEVGGAGAFF
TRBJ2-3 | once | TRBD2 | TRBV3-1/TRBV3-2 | TGTGCCAGCAGCCCACTAGCGGGAGGGGCAGATACGCAGTATTTT | CASSPLAGGADTQYF
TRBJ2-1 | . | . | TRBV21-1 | TGTGCCAGCAGCCCATGGGGAGGCTCCTACAATGAGCAGTTCTTC | CASSPWGGSYNEQFF
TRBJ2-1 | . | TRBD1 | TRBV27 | TGTGCCAGCAGTTGGACAGGGTCGGTATCGCCCGAGCAGTTCTTC | CASSWTGSVSPEQFF
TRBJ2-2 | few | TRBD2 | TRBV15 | TGTGCCACCAGCAGAGCTCTAGCGGGGGGCACCGGGGAGCTGTTTTTT | CATSRALAGGTGELFF
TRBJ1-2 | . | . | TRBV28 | TGTGCCAGCAGCTTTCCGAGGGGCTACACCTTC | CASSFPRGYTF
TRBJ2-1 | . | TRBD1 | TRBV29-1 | TGCAGCGTTTTCTCTCGACAGGGGGGCAGCTACAATGAGCAGTTCTTC | CSVFSRQGGSYNEQFF
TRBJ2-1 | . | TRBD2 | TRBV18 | TGTGCCAGCTCCCGGACTAGCGGGAGGGCCAGAGGTTACAATGAGCAGTTCTTC | CASSRTSGRARGYNEQFF
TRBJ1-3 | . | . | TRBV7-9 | TGTGCCAGCAGCTCGGCTGGAAACACCATATATTTT | CASSSAGNTIYF
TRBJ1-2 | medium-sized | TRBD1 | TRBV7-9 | TGTGCCAGCAGCTTAGCCCGGACAGGGAACGGCTACACCTTC | CASSLARTGNGYTF
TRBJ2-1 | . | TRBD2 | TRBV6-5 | TGTGCCAGCCGGAGGGCCCAGCGGGGCAATGAGCAGTTCTTC | CASRRAQRGNEQFF
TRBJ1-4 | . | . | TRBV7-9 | TGTGCCAGCAGCCCGGGGGGGACTAATGAAAAACTGTTTTTT | CASSPGGTNEKLFF
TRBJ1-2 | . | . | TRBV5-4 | TGTGCCAGCACCCATGGCAACAGGGCGACCCTCTATGGCTACACCTTC | CASTHGNRATLYGYTF
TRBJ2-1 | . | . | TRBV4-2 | TGTGCCAGCAGCCAAGCGGCAGGAAGGGGAGGCGATGAGCAGTTCTTC | CASSQAAGRGGDEQFF
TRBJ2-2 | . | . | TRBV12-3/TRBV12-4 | TGTGCCAGCAGGAGGCCGGGCACCGGGGAGCTGTTTTTT | CASRRPGTGELFF
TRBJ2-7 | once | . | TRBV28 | TGTGCCAGCAGTTTCATCCGGGGTTACGAGCAGTACTTC | CASSFIRGYEQYF